This TCR beta chain was captured in a study of regulatory T cells in long-lasting Graves disease. CDR3 regions were amplified by Arm-PCR using iRepertoire HTBI primers to build TCR beta libraries. One entry per CDR3 protein, called by TCRdb with MiXCR from the multiplex PCR reads. The repertoire holds around 470,000 distinct CDR3 sequences, around 15% seen once, with about 15% in the top ten. Documented time point: newly diagnosed GD, antithyroid drugs for less than 3 months. From RNA extracted from PBMCs, the TCR library was made. Germline CDR1 and CDR2: SNHLY and FYNNEI. CDR3 length equals 14 residues. With 3 bases clipped from V and 6 bases from J, the junction kept 5 bases outside the gene matches. This sample also appeared in a second study, on T cells in Graves' hyperthyroidism and ophthalmopathy.

This TCR was recovered from a woman aged 50 to 65 with Graves disease. The sequencing used peripheral blood mononuclear cells (PBMCs), collected at new diagnosis, from a patient treated with antithyroid drugs. The chain links TRBV2 to TRBJ2-1, with 7 bases matching TRBD2. In nucleotides, the CDR3 is TGTGCCAGCAGTGATCGCGGGAGAATCAATGAGCAGTTCTTC. Residues: CASSDRGRINEQFF.